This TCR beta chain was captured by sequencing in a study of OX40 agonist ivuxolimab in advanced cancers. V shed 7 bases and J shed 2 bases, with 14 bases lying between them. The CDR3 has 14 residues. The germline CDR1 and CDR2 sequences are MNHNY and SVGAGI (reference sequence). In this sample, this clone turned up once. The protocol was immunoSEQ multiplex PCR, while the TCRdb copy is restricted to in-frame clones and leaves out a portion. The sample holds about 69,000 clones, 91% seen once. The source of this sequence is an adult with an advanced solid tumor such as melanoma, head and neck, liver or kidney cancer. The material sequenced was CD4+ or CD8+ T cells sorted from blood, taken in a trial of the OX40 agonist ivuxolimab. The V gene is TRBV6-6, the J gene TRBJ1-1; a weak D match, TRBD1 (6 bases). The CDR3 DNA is TGTGCCAGCACCCGTATGACAGGTAACACTGAAGCTTTCTTT. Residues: CASTRMTGNTEAFF.